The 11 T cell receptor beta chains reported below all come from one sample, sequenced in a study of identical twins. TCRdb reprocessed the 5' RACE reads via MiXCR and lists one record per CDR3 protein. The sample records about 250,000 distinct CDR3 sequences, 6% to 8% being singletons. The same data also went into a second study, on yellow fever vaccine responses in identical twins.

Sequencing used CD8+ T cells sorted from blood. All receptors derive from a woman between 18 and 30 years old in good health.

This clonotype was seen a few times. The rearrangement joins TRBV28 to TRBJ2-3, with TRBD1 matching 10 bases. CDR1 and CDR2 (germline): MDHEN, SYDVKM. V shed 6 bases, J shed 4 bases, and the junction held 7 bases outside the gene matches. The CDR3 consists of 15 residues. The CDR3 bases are TGTGCCAGCAGCTATGGGACAGGGGAAGCAGATACGCAGTATTTT. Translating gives CASSYGTGEADTQYF.

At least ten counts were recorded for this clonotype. CDR3 protein: CASSPVNTEAFF. The CDR3 region has the DNA TGTGCCAGCAGTCCGGTGAACACTGAAGCTTTCTTT. The rearrangement joins TRBV12-3 or TRBV12-4 to TRBJ1-1; D is ambiguous. V gave up 5 bases and J gave up 0 bases, with 4 bases separating them. The CDR3 sequence is 12 residues long.

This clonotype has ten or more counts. The CDR3 bases are TGTGCCAGCAGCCCCGGGACAGGGAACGAAAAACTGTTTTTT. It specifies CASSPGTGNEKLFF. This chain connects TRBV7-9 to TRBJ1-4, with TRBD1 matching over 9 bases. This CDR3 spans 14 amino acids. CDR1 and CDR2 from the germline V gene are SEHNR and FQNEAQ (reference sequence). V lost 5 bases, J lost 8 bases, and 6 bases stayed unmatched.

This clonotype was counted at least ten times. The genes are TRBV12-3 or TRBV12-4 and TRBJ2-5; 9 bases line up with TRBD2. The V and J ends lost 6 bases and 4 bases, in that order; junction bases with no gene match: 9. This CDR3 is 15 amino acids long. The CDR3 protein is CASSQGTSSVETQYF. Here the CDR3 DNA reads TGTGCCAGCAGCCAAGGGACTAGCTCGGTAGAGACCCAGTACTTC.

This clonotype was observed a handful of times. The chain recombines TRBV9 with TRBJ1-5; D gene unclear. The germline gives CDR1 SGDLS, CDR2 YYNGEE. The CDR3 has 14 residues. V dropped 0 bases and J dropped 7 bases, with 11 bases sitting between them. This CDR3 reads CASSVDSGRQPQHF. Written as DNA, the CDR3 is TGTGCCAGCAGCGTAGATTCGGGTAGACAGCCCCAGCATTTT.

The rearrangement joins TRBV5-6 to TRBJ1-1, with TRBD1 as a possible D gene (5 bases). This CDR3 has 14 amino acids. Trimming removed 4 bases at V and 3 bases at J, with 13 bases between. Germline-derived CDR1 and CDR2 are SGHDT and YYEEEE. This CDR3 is CASSVQGWDTEAFF. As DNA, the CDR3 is TGTGCCAGCAGCGTTCAGGGTTGGGACACTGAAGCTTTCTTT.

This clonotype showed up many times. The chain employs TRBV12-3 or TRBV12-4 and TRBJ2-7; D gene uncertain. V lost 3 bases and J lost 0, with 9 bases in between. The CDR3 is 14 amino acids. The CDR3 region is CASSFQGFSYEQYF. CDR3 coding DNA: TGTGCCAGCAGTTTTCAAGGGTTCTCCTACGAGCAGTACTTC.

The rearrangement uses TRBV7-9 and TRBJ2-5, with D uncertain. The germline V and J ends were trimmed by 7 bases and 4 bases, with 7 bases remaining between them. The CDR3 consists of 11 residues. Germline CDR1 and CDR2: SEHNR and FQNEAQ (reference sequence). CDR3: CASKLRETQYF. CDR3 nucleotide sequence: TGTGCCAGCAAACTAAGAGAGACCCAGTACTTC.

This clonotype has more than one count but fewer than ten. CDR3 in DNA: TGTGCCAGCAGGTGGGGGGGTTCCGGGGAGCTGTTTTTT. It encodes CASRWGGSGELFF. The rearrangement joins TRBV2 to TRBJ2-2, with 7 nucleotides matching TRBD2. This CDR3 has 13 residues. Trimming removed 6 bases from V and 6 bases from J; junction bases left unmatched: 4. CDR1 and CDR2 (germline): SNHLY, FYNNEI.

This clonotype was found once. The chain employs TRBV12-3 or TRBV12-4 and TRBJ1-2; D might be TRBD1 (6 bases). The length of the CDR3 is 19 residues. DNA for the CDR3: TGTACCCTCTGTTTAGGCTACAGGGCCTACTTACATCCTAACTATGGCTACACCTTC. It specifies CTLCLGYRAYLHPNYGYTF.

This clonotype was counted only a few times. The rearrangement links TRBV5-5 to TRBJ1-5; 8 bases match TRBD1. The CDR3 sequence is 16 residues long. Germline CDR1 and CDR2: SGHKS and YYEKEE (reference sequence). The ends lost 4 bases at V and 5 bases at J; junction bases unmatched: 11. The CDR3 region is CASSPRPGGADQPQHF. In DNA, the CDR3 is TGTGCCAGCAGCCCCCGGCCAGGGGGCGCAGATCAGCCCCAGCATTTT.